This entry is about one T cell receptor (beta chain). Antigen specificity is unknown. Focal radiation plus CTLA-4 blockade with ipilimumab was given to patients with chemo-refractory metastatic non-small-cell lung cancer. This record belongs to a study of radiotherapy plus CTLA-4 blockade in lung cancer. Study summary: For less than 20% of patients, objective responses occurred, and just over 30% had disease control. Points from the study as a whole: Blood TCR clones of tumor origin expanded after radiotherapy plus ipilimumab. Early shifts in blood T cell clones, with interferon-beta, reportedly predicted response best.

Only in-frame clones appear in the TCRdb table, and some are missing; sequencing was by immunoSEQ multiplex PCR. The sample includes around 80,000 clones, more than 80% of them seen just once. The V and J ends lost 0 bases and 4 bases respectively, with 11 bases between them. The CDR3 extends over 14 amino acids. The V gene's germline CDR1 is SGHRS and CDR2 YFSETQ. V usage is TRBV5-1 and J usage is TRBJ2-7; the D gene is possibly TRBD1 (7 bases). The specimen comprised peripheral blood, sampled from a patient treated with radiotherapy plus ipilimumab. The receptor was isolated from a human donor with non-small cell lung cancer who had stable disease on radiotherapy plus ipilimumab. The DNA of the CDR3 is TGCGCCAGCAGCTTGGAGGCAGGGGGGTACGAGCAGTACTTC. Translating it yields CASSLEAGGYEQYF.